This entry features one T cell receptor beta chain sequence. What antigen it recognizes has not been identified. The input lacks base qualities; no much larger clone sits a single base away. This sample's treatment or condition label indicates: in vitro stimulation with specific CMV peptide epitopes to enrich CMV-specific T cells. The reads were generated on an Illumina HiSeq 1500. TCRdb reanalyzed the raw reads on its own, using fastp at Q25 for trimming and MiXCR for clone calling, and kept in-frame beta chains. Rows are unified per CDR3 protein, each entry keeping the most common DNA and genes. In this sample the table shows around 69,000 distinct CDR3 sequences, 20% to 25% of which occur a single time. The ten largest clones take up roughly two thirds of the sample. This specimen comes from a study of T cell repertoires in cytomegalovirus infection (dated by TCRdb to between 2018 and 2021). Notes on the research overall: Recently identified HLA-C-restricted CMV epitopes, whose presentation resists viral immunomodulation, were targeted by peptide stimulations together with well-studied HLA-B-restricted epitopes. Donor HLA type was relevant to the analysis, as public TCR beta signatures indicated carriage of CMV infection together with the matching HLA type. Here is what the overall study found, with its caveats: The ex vivo response was dominated by HLA-C-restricted CMV-specific TCR beta clonotypes, and the single most frequent clonotype in two of eight donors was supplied by these HLA-C-restricted clonotypes. Carriers of CMV infection plus the relevant HLA type were discriminated by the cumulative frequency of public TCR beta family members in the study cohort and in an independent 352-donor cohort.

This sequence originates from a human donor in good health (CMV status not recorded). Some clones in this sample may be carry-over from other donors' samples. Here the sequenced sample was CD8+ T cells from cultured PBMCs, taken from culture after CMV antigen stimulation.

The CDR3 region: CASSFGQPYEQYF. The DNA sequence is given as TGTGCCAGCAGCTTCGGGCAGCCCTACGAGCAGTACTTC. Recombination linked TRBV5-6 to TRBJ2-7, with no confidently assigned D gene. V and J lose 2 bases and 2 bases, and a span of 8 bases separates them. From the cysteine through the phenylalanine, the CDR3 covers 13 amino acids. The sequence is cut down to CDR3 DNA, 39 bases in frame from base 1. Via the germline V gene, CDR1 is SGHDT and CDR2 YYEEEE.